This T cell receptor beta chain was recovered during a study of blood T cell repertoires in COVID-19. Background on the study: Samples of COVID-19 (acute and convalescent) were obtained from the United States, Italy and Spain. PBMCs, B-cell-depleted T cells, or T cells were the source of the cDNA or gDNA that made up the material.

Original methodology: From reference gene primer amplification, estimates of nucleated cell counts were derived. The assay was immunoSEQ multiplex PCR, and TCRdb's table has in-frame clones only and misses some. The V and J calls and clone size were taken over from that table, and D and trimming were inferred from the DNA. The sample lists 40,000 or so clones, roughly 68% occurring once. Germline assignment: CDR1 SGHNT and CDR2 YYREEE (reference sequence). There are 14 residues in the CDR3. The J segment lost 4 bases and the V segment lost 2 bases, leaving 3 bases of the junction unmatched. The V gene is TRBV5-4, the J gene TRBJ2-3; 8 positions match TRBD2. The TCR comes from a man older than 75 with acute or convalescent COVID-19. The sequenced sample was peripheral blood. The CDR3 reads CASSFSGSSDTQYF. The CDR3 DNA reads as TGTGCCAGCAGCTTCAGCGGGAGCTCAGATACGCAGTATTTT. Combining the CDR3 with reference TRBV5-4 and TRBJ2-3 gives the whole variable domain ETGVTQSPTHLIKTRGQQVTLRCSSQSGHNTVSWYQQALGQGPQFIFQYYREEENGRGNFPPRFSGLQFPNYSSELNVNALELDDSALYLCASSFSGSSDTQYFGPGTRLTVL.